What follows is one T cell receptor beta chain and its context. Its antigen is undetermined. J gave up 16 bases and V 5 bases, and 15 bases lay outside the gene matches. Germline V gene sequence: CDR1 SGHTA, CDR2 FQGTGA. This CDR3 is built from 15 residues. The source of the sample is a study of blood T cells in healthy people across ages. Study-wide context: When template switching was applied, about one barcoded beta molecule was captured per two T cells.

Whole-study findings and limits: Higher diversity, along with more naive CD4+ cells, distinguished long-lived donors from aged donors. A roughly linear fall in TCR beta diversity per million T cells was seen with increasing age.

A second PCR of 7 to 11 cycles used a sample-barcoded 5' primer and a J-beta primer mix. TCRdb re-derived calls from the 5' RACE reads in MiXCR, one entry per CDR3 protein. The data show roughly 500,000 distinct CDR3 sequences, around 24% seen once. Another study also made use of these data, one on T cells of mothers and their children.

Sequenced: blood. The chain links TRBV7-3 to TRBJ2-1, with 12 bases lining up with TRBD2. The sequence derives from a boy aged 5-17 years in good health. This CDR3 reads CASSPGLAGLYERFF. DNA of the CDR3: TGTGCCAGCAGCCCGGGACTAGCGGGTTTGTATGAGCGTTTCTTC. Using reference TRBV7-3 and TRBJ2-1 for the parts outside the CDR3, the full variable domain is GAGVSQTPSNKVTEKGKYVELRCDPISGHTALYWYRQSLGQGPEFLIYFQGTGAADDSGLPNDRFFAVRPEGSVSTLKIQRTERGDSAVYLCASSPGLAGLYERFFGPGTRLTVL.